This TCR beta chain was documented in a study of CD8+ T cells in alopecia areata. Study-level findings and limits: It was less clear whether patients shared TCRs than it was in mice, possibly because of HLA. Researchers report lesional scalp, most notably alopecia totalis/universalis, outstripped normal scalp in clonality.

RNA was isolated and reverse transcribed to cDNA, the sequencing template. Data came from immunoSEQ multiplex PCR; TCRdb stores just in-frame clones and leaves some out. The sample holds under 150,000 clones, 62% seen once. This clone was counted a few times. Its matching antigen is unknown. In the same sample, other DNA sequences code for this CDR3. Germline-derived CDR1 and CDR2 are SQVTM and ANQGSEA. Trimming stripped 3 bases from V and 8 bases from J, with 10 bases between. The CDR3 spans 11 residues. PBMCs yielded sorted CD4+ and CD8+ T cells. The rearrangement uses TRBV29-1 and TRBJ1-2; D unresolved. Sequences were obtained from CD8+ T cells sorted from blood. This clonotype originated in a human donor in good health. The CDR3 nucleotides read TGCAGCGTTGAGACAAGGACGGGCTACACCTTC. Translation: CSVETRTGYTF.